This entry lists 17 T cell receptor beta chains sequenced from one sample in a study of blood T cell repertoires in COVID-19. The repertoire was sequenced with immunoSEQ multiplex PCR; TCRdb's copy has only in-frame clones and lacks some. The data show approximately 170,000 clones, with roughly nine tenths seen just once and roughly 4.1% held by the top ten. Sequencing was carried out using peripheral blood. The receptor set was obtained from a woman in her 70s with acute or convalescent COVID-19.

The chain uses TRBV3-1 (or the pseudogene TRBV3-2) and TRBJ1-4; TRBD1 matches 7 bases. The CDR3 is 16 residues long. Germline V gene lookup returns CDR1 LGHDT and CDR2 YNNKEL (reference sequence). The J segment lost 8 bases and the V segment lost 4 bases, leaving 13 bases of the junction unmatched. CDR3 DNA: TGTGCCAGCAGCCCGAGTGGGACAGTCCGCGGAGAAAAACTGTTTTTT. Amino acids: CASSPSGTVRGEKLFF.

V and J are TRBV5-4 and TRBJ1-5, with TRBD1 as a possible D gene (6 bases). Germline assignment: CDR1 SGHNT and CDR2 YYREEE (reference sequence). This CDR3 spans 15 amino acids. Trimming removed 0 bases at V and 2 bases at J, with 9 bases between. CDR3 sequence (DNA): TGTGCCAGCAGCTTGGATCCAGGGGGCAATCAGCCCCAGCATTTT. Translation: CASSLDPGGNQPQHF.

The chain is built from TRBV19 and TRBJ2-1; 7 nucleotides match TRBD2. Germline V lookup: CDR1 LNHDA, CDR2 SQIVND (reference sequence). With V trimmed by 5 bases and J by 7 bases, 11 bases remained unmatched. The CDR3 has 15 amino acids. The CDR3 reads CASSLGGGDKNEQFF. The CDR3 nucleotides read TGTGCCAGTAGTCTTGGCGGGGGAGACAAGAATGAGCAGTTCTTC.

This sequence joins TRBV23-1 and TRBJ1-2; 7 bases agree with TRBD1. TRBV23-1 is annotated as an ORF whose role is uncertain. V was pared by 6 bases and J by 4 bases, with 2 bases of the junction left unmatched. The CDR3 is 12 amino acids. The CDR3 here is CASRGTVYGYTF. Here the CDR3 DNA reads TGCGCCAGCAGGGGGACAGTCTATGGCTACACCTTC.

DNA for the CDR3: TGCGCCAGCAGACGCGACCTGGGGGAGGGGCAGCCCCAGCATTTT. This translates into CASRRDLGEGQPQHF. This chain joins TRBV5-1 and TRBJ1-5, with TRBD1 as a possible D gene (5 bases). This CDR3 comprises 15 residues. CDR1 SGHRS and CDR2 YFSETQ come from the germline V gene. The germline V and J ends were trimmed by 5 bases and 7 bases, with 19 bases remaining between them.

This chain links TRBV5-4 with TRBJ1-2; possibly TRBD1 for D (5 bases). Trimming cost V 4 bases and J 1 base, with 8 bases left between them. Germline CDR1 and CDR2: SGHNT and YYREEE (reference sequence). The CDR3 has 13 amino acids. The CDR3 sequence: CASSKQDNYGYTF. The DNA for the CDR3 is TGTGCCAGCAGCAAACAGGATAACTATGGCTACACCTTC.

The J gene is TRBJ1-5, the V gene TRBV24-1; D perhaps matches TRBD1 (5 bases). The length of the CDR3 is 14 residues. Germline lookup yields CDR1 KGHDR and CDR2 SFDVKD. Trimming removed 0 bases from V and 4 bases from J, with 6 bases in between. CDR3 amino acids: CATSDLDSNQPQHF. The CDR3, as DNA: TGTGCCACCAGTGATTTGGACAGTAATCAGCCCCAGCATTTT.

The chain couples TRBV7-2 to TRBJ1-1; no reliable D call. This CDR3 comprises 13 residues. Between the trimmed V and J ends, which lost 4 bases and 13 bases, there was a span of 19 bases. Germline CDR1 reads SGHTA; CDR2 reads FQGNSA. This chain's CDR3 is CASSYKPRGEGFF. CDR3 bases: TGTGCCAGCAGCTATAAGCCCCGGGGAGAGGGTTTCTTT. The complete variable domain, with remaining parts taken from reference TRBV7-2 and TRBJ1-1, reads GAGVSQSPSNKVTEKGKDVELRCDPISGHTALYWYRQSLGQGLEFLIYFQGNSAPDKSGLPSDRFSAERTGGSVSTLTIQRTQQEDSAVYLCASSYKPRGEGFFGQGTRLTVV.

CDR3 bases: TGTGCCAGCAGCCTTAGACAGGGGGCGTCCTACGAGCAGTACTTC. This encodes CASSLRQGASYEQYF. This chain links TRBV7-2 with TRBJ2-7, with 10 nucleotides matching TRBD1. This CDR3 contains 15 residues. The germline gives CDR1 SGHTA, CDR2 FQGNSA. Trimming at V came to 5 bases and at J to 1 base, leaving 5 bases not matched to a gene. Full variable domain (missing parts from reference TRBV7-2 and TRBJ2-7): GAGVSQSPSNKVTEKGKDVELRCDPISGHTALYWYRQSLGQGLEFLIYFQGNSAPDKSGLPSDRFSAERTGGSVSTLTIQRTQQEDSAVYLCASSLRQGASYEQYFGPGTRLTVT.

In this sample, this clone turned up once. The V call is TRBV6-2 or TRBV6-3, the J call TRBJ1-1; D gene unclear. V dropped 0 bases and J dropped 5 bases, with 13 bases sitting between them. This CDR3 has 15 amino acids. CDR1 and CDR2 (germline): MNHEY, SVGEGT. For the CDR3, the DNA is TGTGCCAGCAGTTACTCGACTACAGCACGGACTGAAGCTTTCTTT. Translating it yields CASSYSTTARTEAFF.

The chain joins TRBV6-2 or TRBV6-3 to TRBJ2-1; 12 bases line up with TRBD2. The CDR3 length is 15 residues. Unmatched junction bases numbered 9, after V lost 6 bases and J lost 9 bases. The germline gives CDR1 MNHEY, CDR2 SVGEGT. This chain's CDR3 is CASRPLAGGRVEQFF. CDR3 sequence (DNA): TGTGCCAGCAGACCTCTAGCGGGAGGGCGCGTTGAGCAGTTCTTC.

A few counts support this clone. The chain recombines TRBV2 with TRBJ1-2; D is perhaps TRBD1 (6 bases). CDR1 and CDR2 (germline): SNHLY, FYNNEI. Deletions cut 8 bases from V and 7 bases from J, with 23 bases between. CDR3 size: 15 residues. In DNA form, the CDR3 reads TGTGCCAGCTCGGCGTCACAGGGTCATAGAGGTGGCTACACCTTC. It specifies CASSASQGHRGGYTF.

The sample holds one count of this clone. The V and J genes are TRBV4-3 and TRBJ2-7; 7 bases line up with TRBD2. The CDR3 loop spans 15 amino acids. J gave up 1 base and V 0 bases, and 3 bases lay outside the gene matches. The germline V gene encodes CDR1 LGHNA and CDR2 YSLEER. Written as DNA, the CDR3 is TGCGCCAGCAGCCAAGAGCGGGAGCTATCCTACGAGCAGTACTTC. Translation gives CASSQERELSYEQYF.

The chain recombines TRBV19 with TRBJ2-3, with 10 bases fitting TRBD1. The CDR3 loop spans 14 amino acids. Germline V gives CDR1 LNHDA, CDR2 SQIVND (reference sequence). Trimming removed 6 bases from V and 4 bases from J; junction bases left unmatched: 4. DNA of the CDR3: TGTGCCAGTAGAGCGACAGGGGGCTCAGATACGCAGTATTTT. It translates to CASRATGGSDTQYF.

In nucleotides, the CDR3 is TGTGCCAGCAGCTTAGTCAGCCAGGGCCAGGGTTGGGCTTTCTTT. Its protein is CASSLVSQGQGWAFF. The chain combines TRBV7-9 with TRBJ1-1; weak D call: TRBD1 (5 bases). Per germline, CDR1 SEHNR and CDR2 FQNEAQ (reference sequence). V lost 1 base to trimming and J lost 11 bases, with 20 bases between them. The CDR3 consists of 15 residues.

The rearrangement uses TRBV30 and TRBJ1-5; D perhaps matches TRBD1 (6 bases). Germline V lookup: CDR1 GTSNPN, CDR2 SVGIG (reference sequence). V was shortened by 5 bases and J by 3 bases, with 11 bases between the two germline ends. This CDR3 has 13 residues. The CDR3 region is CAWARDINQPQHF. The DNA for the CDR3 is TGTGCCTGGGCTCGGGACATCAATCAGCCCCAGCATTTT.

The chain is built from TRBV28 and TRBJ2-5; possible D gene TRBD2, 6 bases. The CDR3 has 16 residues. The V gene's germline CDR1 is MDHEN and CDR2 SYDVKM. V lost 4 bases, J lost 4 bases, and 19 bases lay in between. Here the CDR3 DNA reads TGTGCCAGCAGTTCCCCCCGTGCGGGACCTGTAGAGACCCAGTACTTC. It is translated as CASSSPRAGPVETQYF. Looking up the rest from reference TRBV28 and TRBJ2-5 gives the full variable domain: DVKVTQSSRYLVKRTGEKVFLECVQDMDHENMFWYRQDPGLGLRLIYFSYDVKMKEKGDIPEGYSVSREKKERFSLILESASTNQTSMYLCASSSPRAGPVETQYFGPGTRLLVL.